The 20 T cell receptor beta chains given below trace back to one sample, sequenced in a study of T-cell reconstitution after alpha-beta-depleted transplantation in children. TCRbeta library preparation incorporated unique molecular identifiers. Using its own MiXCR run on the PCR reads, TCRdb lists one record per CDR3 protein. The table has around 400,000 distinct CDR3 sequences, 9.5% to 13% seen once. The input for sequencing was PBMCs from the stem cell graft donor, taken from the stem cell graft. The origin of the receptors is a human donor who donated a stem cell graft to a child with acute myeloid leukemia.

This chain links TRBV4-1 with TRBJ2-4; 8 bases are shared with TRBD2. The CDR3 length is 17 residues. After removal of 0 bases from V and 9 bases from J, the junction contained 13 bases not matched to a gene. Looked up from germline, CDR1 is MGHRA and CDR2 is YSYEKL. The CDR3 bases are TGCGCCAGCAGCCAAGAGGTAACCAGCGGGAGCCGGGGCATTCAGTACTTC. Its protein is CASSQEVTSGSRGIQYF.

This sequence joins TRBV7-2 and TRBJ2-1; 8 bases match TRBD2. The CDR3 is 15 residues long. Trimming cost V 3 bases and J 7 bases; bases outside gene matches: 8. Germline V gene lookup returns CDR1 SGHTA and CDR2 FQGNSA. The CDR3, as DNA: TGTGCCAGCAGCTTGGTACAAGCGGGAGCAAATGAGCAGTTCTTC. As protein: CASSLVQAGANEQFF.

This clonotype was observed a few times. The chain is built from TRBV7-9 and TRBJ2-5; D may be TRBD1 (5 bases). CDR1 is SEHNR and CDR2 is FQNEAQ in the germline V gene (reference sequence). The V end was cut by 5 bases, the J end by 5 bases, with 15 bases between. There are 14 residues in the CDR3. The CDR3 sequence: CASSPPRGWETQYF. DNA of the CDR3: TGTGCCAGCAGCCCTCCAAGGGGCTGGGAGACCCAGTACTTC.

The chain employs TRBV5-1 and TRBJ1-5; TRBD1 matches at 11 bases. J was trimmed by 0 bases and V by 1 base; bases with no gene match: 9. Germline V lookup: CDR1 SGHRS, CDR2 YFSETQ. This CDR3 has 19 residues. CDR3 coding DNA: TGCGCCAGCAGCTTGCGGGACAGGGGGGGCGGGGATAGCAATCAGCCCCAGCATTTT. Its protein product is CASSLRDRGGGDSNQPQHF.

The table lists this clonotype with a few counts. The rearrangement joins TRBV10-3 to TRBJ2-1; weak D call: TRBD1 (5 bases). The germline gives CDR1 ENHRY, CDR2 SYGVKD. Trimming stripped 3 bases from V and 5 bases from J, with 11 bases between. The CDR3 sequence is 14 residues long. The CDR3: CAISEGQGDNEQFF. CDR3 nucleotides: TGTGCCATCAGTGAAGGTCAGGGCGACAATGAGCAGTTCTTC.

This clonotype came up many times. This sequence joins TRBV6-1 and TRBJ1-1; D is ambiguous. Germline V lookup: CDR1 MNHNS, CDR2 SASEGT. CDR3 length equals 14 residues. Trimming shortened V by 7 bases and J by 2 bases, and 14 bases separated the two germline ends. In DNA form, the CDR3 reads TGTGCCAGCACTCCCTTACTTTCAAACACTGAAGCTTTCTTT. As protein: CASTPLLSNTEAFF.

In its sample, this clonotype was seen many times. V gene TRBV5-5 combines with J gene TRBJ1-4; no definite D call. The V gene lost 2 bases and the J gene lost 1 base, with 18 bases spanning the gap. In germline, CDR1 is SGHKS, CDR2 YYEKEE (reference sequence). The CDR3 sequence is 18 residues long. The CDR3 region has the DNA TGTGCCAGCAGCTTATCCACGGGCTTTAAGAAAACTAATGAAAAACTGTTTTTT. As protein: CASSLSTGFKKTNEKLFF.

This sequence joins TRBV7-6 and TRBJ1-6; no clear D gene. V gave up 2 bases and J gave up 5 bases, with 19 bases separating them. Germline CDR1 is SGHVS and CDR2 is FNYEAQ. This CDR3 spans 18 amino acids. This CDR3 is CASSLRPRVWEDNSPLHF. Here the CDR3 DNA reads TGTGCCAGCAGCTTAAGACCCCGGGTTTGGGAGGATAATTCACCCCTCCACTTT.

This clonotype was picked up a small number of times. V usage is TRBV20-1 and J usage is TRBJ2-7; TRBD2 matches at 14 bases. The CDR3 is 16 amino acids. From germline, CDR1 is DFQATT and CDR2 SNEGSKA (reference sequence). V was clipped by 4 bases and J by 7 bases; unmatched bases: 12. As DNA, the CDR3 is TGCAGTGCTAACCCGGGGACTAGCGGGAGAGGGGAAGAGCAGTACTTC. Translating gives CSANPGTSGRGEEQYF.

The chain couples TRBV9 to TRBJ2-3; the D gene could be TRBD1 or TRBD2 (5 bases each). Trimming took 4 bases from V and 2 from J, leaving 14 bases between them. The CDR3 covers 15 residues. From germline, CDR1 is SGDLS and CDR2 YYNGEE. Here the CDR3 DNA reads TGTGCCAGCAGCCCCGGGACGGGGTACACAGATACGCAGTATTTT. Translating it yields CASSPGTGYTDTQYF.

The rearrangement uses TRBV5-1 and TRBJ1-1; TRBD1 matches at 11 bases. The CDR3 has 17 amino acids. Germline-derived CDR1 and CDR2 are SGHRS and YFSETQ. The V segment lost 4 bases and the J segment 2 bases; nucleotides outside the gene matches: 10. Here the CDR3 reads CASSPGTGGYHNTEAFF. The CDR3, as DNA: TGCGCCAGCAGCCCAGGGACAGGGGGTTACCACAACACTGAAGCTTTCTTT. Drawing the rest from reference TRBV5-1 and TRBJ1-1, the complete variable domain is KAGVTQTPRYLIKTRGQQVTLSCSPISGHRSVSWYQQTPGQGLQFLFEYFSETQRNKGNFPGRFSGRQFSNSRSEMNVSTLELGDSALYLCASSPGTGGYHNTEAFFGQGTRLTVV.

This clonotype was detected only a few times. The CDR3 region is CSVPLGGRYEQYF. The CDR3 coding sequence is TGCAGTGTCCCGCTCGGGGGCAGATACGAGCAGTACTTC. The rearrangement links TRBV20-1 to TRBJ2-7; D possibly uses TRBD1 or TRBD2 (6 bases each). The V and J ends lost 7 bases and 4 bases respectively, with 17 bases between them. This CDR3 contains 13 residues. Per germline, CDR1 DFQATT and CDR2 SNEGSKA (reference sequence).

This clonotype has a handful of counts. CDR3 sequence (DNA): TGTGCCAGCTCACCCTCGCGGGGGGATGAGCAGTTCTTC. It encodes CASSPSRGDEQFF. The J gene is TRBJ2-1, the V gene TRBV18; 8 bases are a match to TRBD2. V gave up 3 bases and J gave up 8 bases; unmatched junction bases: 3. CDR1 KGHSH and CDR2 LQKENI come from the germline V gene. This CDR3 comprises 13 residues.

Remarks on this clonotype: Sequence at one end of the junction differs from germline and may be a read error. The chain couples TRBV20-1 to TRBJ1-5; D is unclear. The V gene's germline CDR1 is DFQATT and CDR2 SNEGSKA (reference sequence). The CDR3 runs to 15 residues. The CDR3 DNA follows: TGCAGTGCTAGTCCGGGCCACAGCGCAAATCAGCCCCAGCATTTC. Translating gives CSASPGHSANQPQHF.

This clonotype was seen more than once but under ten times. The rearrangement uses TRBV27 and TRBJ1-2; D perhaps matches TRBD1 (6 bases). Germline V gene data show CDR1 as MNHEY and CDR2 as SMNVEV (reference sequence). Trimming pared 6 bases from V and 3 bases from J, leaving 14 bases between. The CDR3 consists of 14 residues. DNA of the CDR3: TGTGCCAGCAGAAAAGGGGGAGGGTACTATGGCTACACCTTC. This sequence encodes CASRKGGGYYGYTF.

This chain uses TRBV6-1 with TRBJ2-7; 7 positions agree with TRBD2. The CDR3 loop spans 12 amino acids. Germline CDR1 reads MNHNS; CDR2 reads SASEGT. Trimming cost V 6 bases and J 6 bases; bases outside gene matches: 5. In DNA, the CDR3 is TGTGCCAGCAGCGAGACTAGCATCGAGCAGTACGTC. This translates into CASSETSIEQYV.

At least ten counts were recorded for this clonotype. The chain couples TRBV5-6 to TRBJ2-2; D gene ambiguous. In germline, CDR1 is SGHDT, CDR2 YYEEEE. The CDR3 sequence is 13 residues long. Deletions cut 2 bases from V and 4 bases from J, with 6 bases between. The CDR3 is CASSFRATGELFF. For the CDR3, the DNA is TGTGCCAGCAGCTTCCGAGCCACCGGGGAGCTGTTTTTT.

This clonotype was detected ten times or more. The genes are TRBV29-1 and TRBJ1-2, with 8 bases fitting TRBD1. The V gene end was trimmed by 7 bases and the J gene end by 4 bases; junction bases not matched to a gene: 5. The CDR3 has 12 residues. Germline values: CDR1 SQVTM, CDR2 ANQGSEA. The CDR3 sequence: CSAGGQGYGYTF. CDR3 DNA sequence: TGCAGCGCGGGCGGACAGGGCTATGGCTACACCTTC.

This clonotype was recorded a few times. The chain links TRBV5-1 to TRBJ2-7; 7 bases are a match to TRBD1. Germline lookup yields CDR1 SGHRS and CDR2 YFSETQ. This CDR3 spans 16 amino acids. Germline trimming cut 0 bases from V and 1 base from J; bases unmatched to any gene: 7. The CDR3, as DNA: TGCGCCAGCAGCTTGGTTCTGAGGACAGGTTCCTACGAGCAGTACTTC. Translated, it gives CASSLVLRTGSYEQYF. The full variable domain, rest sourced from reference TRBV5-1 and TRBJ2-7, is KAGVTQTPRYLIKTRGQQVTLSCSPISGHRSVSWYQQTPGQGLQFLFEYFSETQRNKGNFPGRFSGRQFSNSRSEMNVSTLELGDSALYLCASSLVLRTGSYEQYFGPGTRLTVT.

The sample holds a few counts of this clonotype. The chain employs TRBV12-3 or TRBV12-4 and TRBJ2-7, with 7 bases fitting TRBD1. The CDR3 consists of 14 residues. The trim removed 4 bases at V and 3 bases at J, leaving 6 bases unmatched. The CDR3 bases are TGTGCCAGCAGTTCCACAGGGGTCGGCTACGAGCAGTACTTC. Its protein product is CASSSTGVGYEQYF.